The T cell receptor beta chain described here comes from a study of T cells in tuberculosis. Whole-study context: A South African cohort included IGRA-negative adolescents, latently infected IGRA-positive adolescents and adults with active tuberculosis. General study results and limits: Selection depended on which cryopreserved specimens were available.

A word on this clone: Its cognate antigen is unknown.

As for time point: new active TB diagnosis, blood taken before or within 7 days of starting treatment. This table comes from immunoSEQ multiplex PCR, and its TCRdb copy is limited to in-frame clones, with some not included. The sample shows about 33,000 clones, roughly 87% of them seen only once. The CDR3 consists of 13 residues. Trimming took 1 base from V and 4 from J, leaving 8 bases between them. Germline V lookup: CDR1 GTSNPN, CDR2 SVGIG (reference sequence). This TCR came from an adult with tuberculosis. V usage is TRBV30 and J usage is TRBJ1-5, with D possibly matching TRBD1 (5 bases). The sample in question was PBMCs, obtained at tuberculosis diagnosis. The CDR3 protein is CAWSGQQNQPQHF. CDR3 nucleotide sequence: TGTGCCTGGAGTGGACAGCAGAATCAGCCCCAGCATTTT.